The present entry profiles one TCR beta chain with its context. Antigen specificity is unknown. This record comes from a study of OX40 agonist ivuxolimab in advanced cancers. Study overall: Patients were dosed with the agonistic anti-OX40 (CD134) antibody ivuxolimab. Prior anti-PD-1, anti-PD-L1 or anti-CTLA-4 therapy was allowed; over 30% had some.

Sequencing was performed with immunoSEQ multiplex PCR; in TCRdb, only in-frame clones are kept and a portion is missing. The sample comprises tens of thousands of clones, more than 80% of which are singletons, and 0.4% to 0.55% rests with the top ten. Trimming removed 1 base from V and 6 bases from J; junction bases left unmatched: 3. Looked up from germline, CDR1 is SGDLS and CDR2 is YYNGEE. The CDR3 has 14 amino acids. Study-level findings and limits: Clonal expansion by week 6 occurred in CD4+ and CD8+ blood T cells (at 0.1 to 3.0 mg/kg). Expanded clones were, on average, more numerous among CD8+ T cells than CD4+.

The chain couples TRBV9 to TRBJ2-1; 8 positions agree with TRBD2. The material was CD4+ or CD8+ T cells sorted from blood, obtained in a trial of the OX40 agonist ivuxolimab. The receptor was isolated from an adult with an advanced solid tumor such as melanoma, head and neck, liver or kidney cancer. CDR3 DNA sequence: TGTGCCAGCAGCGTATTAGCGGGGACCAATGAGCAGTTCTTC. Translation gives CASSVLAGTNEQFF.